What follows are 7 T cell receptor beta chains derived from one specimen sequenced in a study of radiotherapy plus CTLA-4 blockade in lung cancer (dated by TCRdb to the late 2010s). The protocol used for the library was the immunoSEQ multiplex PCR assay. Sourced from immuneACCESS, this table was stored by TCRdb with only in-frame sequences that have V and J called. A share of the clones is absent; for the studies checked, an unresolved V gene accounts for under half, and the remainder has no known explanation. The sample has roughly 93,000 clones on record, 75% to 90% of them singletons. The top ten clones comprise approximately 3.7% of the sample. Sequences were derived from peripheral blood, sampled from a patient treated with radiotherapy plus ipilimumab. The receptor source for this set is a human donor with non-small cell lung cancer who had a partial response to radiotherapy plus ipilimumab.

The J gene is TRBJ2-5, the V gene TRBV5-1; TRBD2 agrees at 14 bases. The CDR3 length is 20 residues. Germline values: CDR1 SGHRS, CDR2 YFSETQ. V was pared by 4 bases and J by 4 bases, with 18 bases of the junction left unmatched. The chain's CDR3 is CASSRKTSGRATSYGETQYF. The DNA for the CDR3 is TGCGCCAGCAGCCGGAAGACTAGCGGGAGGGCCACTTCGTACGGAGAGACCCAGTACTTC.

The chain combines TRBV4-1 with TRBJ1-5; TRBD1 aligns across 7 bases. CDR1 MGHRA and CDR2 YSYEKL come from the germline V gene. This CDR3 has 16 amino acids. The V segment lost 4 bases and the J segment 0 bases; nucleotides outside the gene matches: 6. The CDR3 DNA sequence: TGCGCCAGCAGCCTCCGGGACAGAGATAGCAATCAGCCCCAGCATTTT. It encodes CASSLRDRDSNQPQHF.

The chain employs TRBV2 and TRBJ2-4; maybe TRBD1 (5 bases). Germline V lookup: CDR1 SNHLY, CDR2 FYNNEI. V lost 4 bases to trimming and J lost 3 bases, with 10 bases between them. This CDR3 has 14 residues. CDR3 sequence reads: CASSARDFKNIQYF. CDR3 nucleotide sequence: TGTGCCAGCAGTGCCAGGGATTTCAAAAACATTCAGTACTTC.

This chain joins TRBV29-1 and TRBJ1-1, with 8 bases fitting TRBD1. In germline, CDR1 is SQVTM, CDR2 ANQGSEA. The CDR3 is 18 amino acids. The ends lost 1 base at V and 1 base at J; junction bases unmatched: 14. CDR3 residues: CSVEGTRTGKGGNTEAFF. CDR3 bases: TGCAGCGTTGAAGGGACGAGGACAGGGAAGGGTGGGAACACTGAAGCTTTCTTT.

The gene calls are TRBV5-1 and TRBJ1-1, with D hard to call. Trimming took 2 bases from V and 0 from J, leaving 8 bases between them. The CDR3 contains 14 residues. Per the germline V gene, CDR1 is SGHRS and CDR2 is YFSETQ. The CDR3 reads CASSFSQLNTEAFF. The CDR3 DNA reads TGCGCCAGCAGCTTTTCCCAGTTGAACACTGAAGCTTTCTTT.

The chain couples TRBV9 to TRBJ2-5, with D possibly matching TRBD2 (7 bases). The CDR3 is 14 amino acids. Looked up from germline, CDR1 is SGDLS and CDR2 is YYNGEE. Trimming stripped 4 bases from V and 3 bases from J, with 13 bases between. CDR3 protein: CASSLRGGEETQYF. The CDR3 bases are TGTGCCAGCAGCCTCAGGGGAGGGGAAGAGACCCAGTACTTC.

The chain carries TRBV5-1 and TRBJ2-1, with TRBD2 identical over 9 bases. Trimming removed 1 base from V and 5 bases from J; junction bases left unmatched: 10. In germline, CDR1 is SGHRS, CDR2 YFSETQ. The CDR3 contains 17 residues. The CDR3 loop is CASSLWSSGVQDNEQFF. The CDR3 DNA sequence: TGCGCCAGCAGCTTGTGGTCTAGCGGGGTTCAGGACAATGAGCAGTTCTTC.